The 24 T cell receptor beta chains listed next were all sequenced from one sample in a study of human T cells and chemical hapten exposure. Time point given: pre-sensitization, week 0. The treatment here: therapeutic diphenylcyclopropenone sensitization with weekly scalp DPC. TCRdb analysed the RACE reads with MiXCR anew, one entry per CDR3 protein. The sample carries a few hundred thousand distinct CDR3 sequences, about 5% recorded once. The source material was whole blood, sampled in connection with sensitization to the hapten diphenylcyclopropenone (DPC). The receptors come from a woman between 18 and 30 years old with alopecia areata. Some clones in this sample may be carry-over from other donors' samples.

This clonotype was picked up many times. V gene TRBV6-1 combines with J gene TRBJ2-7; a possible D gene is TRBD1 (6 bases). The CDR3 runs 14 residues. Trimming left V 4 bases short and J 2 bases short, with 12 bases between. CDR1 and CDR2 from the germline V gene are MNHNS and SASEGT. CDR3 sequence (DNA): TGTGCCAGCAGTGTAGGGGACACCGCCTACGAGCAGTACTTC. Its protein is CASSVGDTAYEQYF.

This clonotype appeared a single time. The rearrangement joins TRBV7-8 to TRBJ2-3, with TRBD2 as a possible D gene (5 bases). CDR3 length equals 18 residues. With 5 bases removed from V and 2 bases from J, the gap between germline ends came to 23 bases. Germline lookup yields CDR1 SGHVS and CDR2 FQNEAQ. CDR3 residues: CASSQKEYGVSPTDTQYF. CDR3 bases: TGTGCCAGCAGCCAAAAAGAGTACGGGGTCTCCCCCACAGATACGCAGTATTTT. The complete variable domain, with remaining parts taken from reference TRBV7-8 and TRBJ2-3, reads GAGVSQSPRYKVAKRGQDVALRCDPISGHVSLFWYQQALGQGPEFLTYFQNEAQLDKSGLPSDRFFAERPEGSVSTLKIQRTQQEDSAVYLCASSQKEYGVSPTDTQYFGPGTRLTVL.

CDR3 sequence: CASRAGGVSYNEQFF. CDR3 DNA: TGTGCCAGCAGGGCGGGCGGGGTGTCCTACAATGAGCAGTTCTTC. The chain employs TRBV7-2 and TRBJ2-1, with D possibly being TRBD2 (6 bases). Germline V gives CDR1 SGHTA, CDR2 FQGNSA. V was trimmed by 6 bases and J by 1 base, leaving 13 bases between them. The CDR3 is made up of 15 amino acids.

This chain uses TRBV6-2 or TRBV6-3 with TRBJ2-7; 10 bases are a match to TRBD1. This CDR3 has 14 amino acids. The V gene end was trimmed by 6 bases and the J gene end by 5 bases; junction bases not matched to a gene: 7. Germline V gene data show CDR1 as MNHEY and CDR2 as SVGEGT. The CDR3 loop reads CASSDGTGADEQYF. CDR3 sequence (DNA): TGTGCCAGCAGCGATGGGACAGGGGCGGACGAGCAGTACTTC.

This clonotype was counted only a few times. This sequence joins TRBV20-1 and TRBJ2-4; 12 bases are shared with TRBD2. The CDR3 covers 18 residues. Germline V gives CDR1 DFQATT, CDR2 SNEGSKA (reference sequence). With 0 bases clipped from V and 2 bases from J, the junction kept 8 bases outside the gene matches. The CDR3 spells CSARDLLAGGQTKNIQYF. CDR3 bases: TGCAGTGCTAGAGATTTACTAGCGGGGGGTCAGACCAAAAACATTCAGTACTTC.

In this sample, this clonotype turned up many times. The CDR3 here is CSARDYRDRGPNSNQPQHF. The CDR3 DNA follows: TGCAGTGCTAGAGATTACCGGGACAGGGGGCCAAATAGCAATCAGCCCCAGCATTTT. This sequence joins TRBV20-1 and TRBJ1-5; 12 nucleotides match TRBD1. CDR3 length: 19 amino acids. Germline lookup yields CDR1 DFQATT and CDR2 SNEGSKA (reference sequence). V lost 0 bases and J lost 0; bases outside the gene matches: 9.

This clonotype was seen ten or more times. The V gene is TRBV11-2, the J gene TRBJ1-4; TRBD1 might be the D (6 bases). Germline V lookup: CDR1 SGHAT, CDR2 FQNNGV. The CDR3 totals 13 residues. The V end lost 6 bases, the J end lost 8 bases, and 13 bases lay between the germline ends. The CDR3 sequence: CASRGQVGEKLFF. In DNA, the CDR3 is TGTGCCAGCAGGGGACAAGTCGGCGAAAAACTGTTTTTT.

This clonotype was detected many times. The DNA of the CDR3 is TGCAGCGTTGAAGGACTAGCGGGGGGGTTTAGCTACGAGCAGTACTTC. This sequence encodes CSVEGLAGGFSYEQYF. V is TRBV29-1 and J is TRBJ2-7, with 14 bases lining up with TRBD2. With 1 base clipped from V and 3 bases from J, the junction kept 5 bases outside the gene matches. CDR1 is SQVTM and CDR2 is ANQGSEA in the germline V gene. This CDR3 has 16 amino acids.

This clonotype was counted a few times. The chain couples TRBV7-2 to TRBJ2-2, with D tentatively TRBD1 (6 bases). V was clipped by 4 bases and J by 1 base, with 10 bases between them. CDR1 SGHTA and CDR2 FQGNSA come from the germline V gene. This CDR3 has 15 residues. The CDR3 DNA reads TGTGCCAGCAGCTCCCCGGACAGGAACACCGGGGAGCTGTTTTTT. Amino acid sequence: CASSSPDRNTGELFF.

This clonotype has a handful of counts. The CDR3 DNA follows: TGTGCCAGCAGCTTAGTTGGGATCTCAGATACGCAGTATTTT. Its protein is CASSLVGISDTQYF. The chain links TRBV7-2 to TRBJ2-3; D call uncertain. The CDR3 length is 14 residues. Germline-derived CDR1 and CDR2 are SGHTA and FQGNSA. V lost 1 base and J lost 4, with 9 bases in between.

The chain links TRBV29-1 to TRBJ1-2; maybe TRBD1 (5 bases). V was cut by 6 bases and J by 4 bases, with 15 bases left in between. Germline lookup yields CDR1 SQVTM and CDR2 ANQGSEA. This CDR3 contains 13 residues. CDR3 amino acids: CSVGVSGSYGYTF. CDR3 coding DNA: TGCAGCGTGGGGGTATCAGGCAGCTATGGCTACACCTTC.

This clonotype was detected ten times or more. The V gene is TRBV5-1, the J gene TRBJ2-5; 9 bases match TRBD2. Trimming cost V 0 bases and J 5 bases; bases outside gene matches: 5. This CDR3 comprises 15 residues. Germline CDR1 and CDR2: SGHRS and YFSETQ. This CDR3 is CASSLALAGEETQYF. The CDR3 DNA is TGCGCCAGCAGCTTGGCATTAGCGGGGGAGGAGACCCAGTACTTC.

This clonotype was observed many times. The chain joins TRBV5-4 to TRBJ1-1, with 9 bases lining up with TRBD1. Looked up from germline, CDR1 is SGHNT and CDR2 is YYREEE (reference sequence). J was trimmed by 8 bases and V by 4 bases; bases with no gene match: 18. This CDR3 has 17 residues. In DNA, the CDR3 is TGTGCCAGCAGCGGATACAGACCGGGACAGGGAGAGAACGAAGCTTTCTTT. Its protein product is CASSGYRPGQGENEAFF.

This clonotype has just a few counts. This chain uses TRBV12-3 or TRBV12-4 with TRBJ1-2; unclear D gene. The length of the CDR3 is 13 residues. Deletions cut 4 bases from V and 5 bases from J, with 11 bases between. CDR3 residues: CASSWSVSYGYTF. In DNA, the CDR3 is TGTGCCAGCAGTTGGAGCGTTTCGTATGGCTACACCTTC.

This clonotype was seen many times. This chain joins TRBV12-3 or TRBV12-4 and TRBJ2-7; D is undetermined. Trimming left V 6 bases short and J 1 base short, with 7 bases between. The CDR3 has 12 residues. CDR3: CASSRLSYEQYF. CDR3 in DNA: TGTGCCAGCAGCAGGTTGTCCTACGAGCAGTACTTC.

The chain joins TRBV7-9 to TRBJ1-1; a possible D gene is TRBD1 (6 bases). V was pared by 3 bases and J by 5 bases, with 13 bases between. The germline CDR1 and CDR2 sequences are SEHNR and FQNEAQ (reference sequence). CDR3 length equals 14 residues. CDR3 region: CASSLQQGATEAFF. The CDR3 DNA is TGTGCCAGCAGCTTGCAACAGGGAGCGACTGAAGCTTTCTTT.

V and J are TRBV2 and TRBJ1-1; D unclear. This CDR3 is built from 13 residues. Trimming took 7 bases from V and 3 from J, leaving 12 bases between them. Per germline, CDR1 SNHLY and CDR2 FYNNEI. CDR3 sequence reads: CASIRSTHTEAFF. CDR3 bases: TGTGCCAGCATCCGGAGCACCCACACTGAAGCTTTCTTT.

Only a few counts were recorded for this clonotype. The chain carries TRBV24-1 and TRBJ2-3, with TRBD1 matching 7 bases. The V gene's germline CDR1 is KGHDR and CDR2 SFDVKD. The length of the CDR3 is 18 residues. The junction had 12 bases not matched to a gene; V was cut back by 3 bases and J by 1 base. CDR3 nucleotide sequence: TGTGCCACCAGTGATCCCCGAGGGGGCGGATGGGGCACAGATACGCAGTATTTT. This sequence encodes CATSDPRGGGWGTDTQYF.

This clonotype appeared a few times. This chain joins TRBV2 and TRBJ2-3; the match to TRBD2 covers 12 bases. Germline lookup yields CDR1 SNHLY and CDR2 FYNNEI. J gave up 5 bases and V 4 bases, and 4 bases lay outside the gene matches. CDR3 size: 15 residues. Here the CDR3 reads CASSASGGGQDTQYF. DNA for the CDR3: TGTGCCAGCAGTGCTAGCGGGGGGGGCCAAGATACGCAGTATTTT.

Points on this clonotype: One junction end disagrees with the germline gene, perhaps due to a read error. The chain is built from TRBV12-3 or TRBV12-4 and TRBJ1-2; possible D gene TRBD1, 5 bases. The CDR3 loop spans 12 amino acids. The CDR3 loop reads CASSISSSGKLF. The CDR3 DNA follows: TGTGCCAGCAGTATCTCATCGTCAGGGAAGCTCTTC.

This rearrangement joins TRBV7-3 to TRBJ2-5; D call uncertain. V was trimmed by 4 bases and J by 0 bases, leaving 6 bases between them. The CDR3 loop spans 13 amino acids. The germline CDR1 and CDR2 sequences are SGHTA and FQGTGA. Here the CDR3 DNA reads TGTGCCAGCAGCTCCCGGGACCAAGAGACCCAGTACTTC. Translating gives CASSSRDQETQYF. The variable domain in full, completed from reference TRBV7-3 and TRBJ2-5, reads GAGVSQTPSNKVTEKGKYVELRCDPISGHTALYWYRQSLGQGPEFLIYFQGTGAADDSGLPNDRFFAVRPEGSVSTLKIQRTERGDSAVYLCASSSRDQETQYFGPGTRLLVL.

This clonotype was observed a handful of times. The chain links TRBV24-1 to TRBJ2-6; possibly TRBD1 for D (6 bases). The CDR3 is made up of 15 amino acids. The germline gives CDR1 KGHDR, CDR2 SFDVKD. The V end lost 11 bases, the J end lost 0 bases, and 13 bases lay between the germline ends. The CDR3 loop reads CAIGQWNSGANVLTF. CDR3 in DNA: TGTGCCATCGGACAGTGGAACTCTGGGGCCAACGTCCTGACTTTC.

This clonotype was seen repeatedly, ten times or more. The J gene is TRBJ1-5, the V gene TRBV5-6; D is unclear. Germline V CDR1 and CDR2: SGHDT, YYEEEE. With 2 bases removed from V and 1 base from J, the gap between germline ends came to 16 bases. CDR3 size: 17 residues. The CDR3 here is CASSFRNEGNSNQPQHF. The CDR3 nucleotides are TGTGCCAGCAGCTTTAGAAACGAAGGTAACAGCAATCAGCCCCAGCATTTT.

Only a few counts were recorded for this clonotype. V and J are TRBV6-2 or TRBV6-3 and TRBJ2-3, with 8 bases that match TRBD2. Trimming removed 5 bases from V and 4 bases from J; junction bases left unmatched: 8. The V gene's germline CDR1 is MNHEY and CDR2 SVGEGT. This CDR3 is 15 amino acids long. CDR3 in amino acids: CASSPRGLASDTQYF. In DNA, the CDR3 is TGTGCCAGCAGTCCGCGAGGACTAGCTTCAGATACGCAGTATTTT.